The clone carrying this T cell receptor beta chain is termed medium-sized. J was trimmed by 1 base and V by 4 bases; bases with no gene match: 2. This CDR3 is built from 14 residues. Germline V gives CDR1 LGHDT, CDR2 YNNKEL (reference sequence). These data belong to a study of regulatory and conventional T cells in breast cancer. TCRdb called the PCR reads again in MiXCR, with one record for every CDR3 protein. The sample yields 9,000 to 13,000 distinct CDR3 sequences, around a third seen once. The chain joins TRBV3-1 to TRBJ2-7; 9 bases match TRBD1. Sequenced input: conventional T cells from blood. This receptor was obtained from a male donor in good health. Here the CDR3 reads CASSPGQGSYEQYF. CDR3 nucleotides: TGTGCCAGCAGCCCCGGACAGGGGTCCTACGAGCAGTACTTC.